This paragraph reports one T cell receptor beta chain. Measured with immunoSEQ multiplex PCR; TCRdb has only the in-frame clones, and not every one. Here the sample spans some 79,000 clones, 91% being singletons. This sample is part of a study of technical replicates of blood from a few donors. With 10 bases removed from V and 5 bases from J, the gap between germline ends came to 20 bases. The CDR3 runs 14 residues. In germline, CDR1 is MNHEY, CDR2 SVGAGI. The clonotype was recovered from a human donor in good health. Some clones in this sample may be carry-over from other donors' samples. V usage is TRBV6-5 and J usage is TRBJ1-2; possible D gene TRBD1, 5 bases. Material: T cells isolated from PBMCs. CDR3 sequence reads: CATTFGQGLYGYTF. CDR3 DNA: TGTGCCACCACATTTGGGCAGGGACTATATGGCTACACCTTC.